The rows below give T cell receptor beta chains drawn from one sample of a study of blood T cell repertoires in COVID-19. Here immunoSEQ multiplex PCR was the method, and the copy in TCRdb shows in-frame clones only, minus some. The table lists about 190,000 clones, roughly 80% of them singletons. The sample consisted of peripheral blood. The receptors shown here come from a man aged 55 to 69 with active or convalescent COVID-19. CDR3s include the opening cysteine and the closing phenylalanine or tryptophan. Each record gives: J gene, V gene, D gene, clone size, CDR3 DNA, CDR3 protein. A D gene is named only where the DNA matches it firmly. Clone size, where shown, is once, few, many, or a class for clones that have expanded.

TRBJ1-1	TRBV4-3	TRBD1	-	TGCGCCAGCAGCCACTCTACCGGGACAGGGGATATCGCTTTCTTT	CASSHSTGTGDIAFF
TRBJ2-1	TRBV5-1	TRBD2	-	TGCGCCAGCAGCTCAGGCGGAGCGGGAGGCTTCGATGAGCAGTTCTTC	CASSSGGAGGFDEQFF
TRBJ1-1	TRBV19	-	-	TGTGCCAGTAGTGGGGAGGTTTCAGCTTTCTTT	CASSGEVSAFF
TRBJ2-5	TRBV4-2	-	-	TGTGCCAGCAGCCAAGCGGGAGAAGAGACCCAGTACTTC	CASSQAGEETQYF
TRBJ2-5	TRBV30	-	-	TGTGCCTGGAGTGTAGGAGACAGTGAAGCGGAGACCCAGTACTTC	CAWSVGDSEAETQYF
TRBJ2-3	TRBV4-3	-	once	TGCGCCAGCAGCCTTCAGGGGATCGGTAGTTCAGATACGCAGTATTTT	CASSLQGIGSSDTQYF
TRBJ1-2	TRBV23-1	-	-	TGCGCCAGCAGTCCCACCGTGGAGGGGCGCGGCTATGGCTACACCTTC	CASSPTVEGRGYGYTF
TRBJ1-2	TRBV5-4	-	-	TGTGCCAGCAGCACCGGGACTAACTATGGCTACACCTTC	CASSTGTNYGYTF
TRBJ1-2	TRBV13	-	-	TGTGCCAGCAGCTCGGGGCGGGGATTTTCGAGTGGCTACACCTTC	CASSSGRGFSSGYTF
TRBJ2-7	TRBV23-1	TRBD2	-	TGCGCCAGCAAAAGGGCAGGGAGGGGAATAGCTGACGAGCAGTACTTC	CASKRAGRGIADEQYF
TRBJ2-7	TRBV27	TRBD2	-	TGTGCCAGCAGTCCCGCCGCCCCGGGACTAGCGGGAGTTGCGTACGAGCAGTACTTC	CASSPAAPGLAGVAYEQYF
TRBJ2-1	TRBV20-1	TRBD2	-	TGCAGTGCTAGTAACCCCGGGACTAGCGGGAGAAATGAGCAGTTCTTC	CSASNPGTSGRNEQFF
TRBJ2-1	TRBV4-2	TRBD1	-	TGTGCCAGCAGCCAAGATCGGACAGGGGCCTACAATGAGCAGTTCTTC	CASSQDRTGAYNEQFF
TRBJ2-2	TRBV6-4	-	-	TGTGCCAGCAGTCCGGGACTTTATAACACCGGGGAGCTGTTTTTT	CASSPGLYNTGELFF
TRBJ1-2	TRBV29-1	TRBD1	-	TGCAGCGTGGGGACAGGGGGCTACTATGGCTACACCTTC	CSVGTGGYYGYTF
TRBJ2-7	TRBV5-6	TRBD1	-	TGTGCCAGCAGCTGGAGGACAGGGGCTACCTACGAGCAGTACTTC	CASSWRTGATYEQYF
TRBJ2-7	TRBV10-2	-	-	TGCGCCAGCAGTGATACGGGGGTTCAGTACTTC	CASSDTGVQYF
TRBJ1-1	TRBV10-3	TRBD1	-	TGTGCCATACTCGGGACAGGGAACACTGAAGCTTTCTTT	CAILGTGNTEAFF
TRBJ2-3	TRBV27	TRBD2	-	TGTGCCAGCAGTTTAAGCGGGAGAGGAACAGATACGCAGTATTTT	CASSLSGRGTDTQYF
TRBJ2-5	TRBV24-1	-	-	TGTGCCACCAGTCCGGCAGACGGGGAGACCCAGTACTTC	CATSPADGETQYF
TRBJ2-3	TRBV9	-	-	TGTGCCAGCAGCGTAGTAGGGACAAGCACAGATACGCAGTATTTT	CASSVVGTSTDTQYF
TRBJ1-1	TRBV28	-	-	TGTGCCAGCAGTTCCCCCGGGGAAAACACTGAAGCTTTCTTT	CASSSPGENTEAFF
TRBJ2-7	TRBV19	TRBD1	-	TGTGCCAGTGGACTGGGGACAGGTATGGGCGAGCAGTACTTC	CASGLGTGMGEQYF
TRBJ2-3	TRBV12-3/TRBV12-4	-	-	TGTGCCAGCAGTTTTGACACAAATACGCAGTATTTT	CASSFDTNTQYF
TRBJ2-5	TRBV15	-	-	TGTGCCACCAGCAGGGGGGGACGGTACCAAGAGACCCAGTACTTC	CATSRGGRYQETQYF
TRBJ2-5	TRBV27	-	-	TGTGCCAGCAGCCGAGGGCAGGGGACAGAGACCCAGTACTTC	CASSRGQGTETQYF
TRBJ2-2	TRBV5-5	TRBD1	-	TGTGCCAGCAGCTCCGGGACAGGTTCCACCGGGGAGCTGTTTTTT	CASSSGTGSTGELFF
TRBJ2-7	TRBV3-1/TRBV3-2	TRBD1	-	TGTGCCAGCAGCCAACAGGGGGACGAGCAGTACTTC	CASSQQGDEQYF
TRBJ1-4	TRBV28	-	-	TGTGCCACCCGAGGATTTTTTGAAAAACTGTTTTTT	CATRGFFEKLFF
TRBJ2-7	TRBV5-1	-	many	TGCGCCAGCAGCTCGTTATCGGAAGGCGGAAAGGACGAGCAGTACTTC	CASSSLSEGGKDEQYF
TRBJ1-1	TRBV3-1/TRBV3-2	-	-	TGTGCCAGCAGCCAGTACAGGGACACTGAAGCTTTCTTT	CASSQYRDTEAFF
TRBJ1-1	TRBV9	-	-	TGTGCCAGCAGCCCCCTAACGAACACTGAAGCTTTCTTT	CASSPLTNTEAFF
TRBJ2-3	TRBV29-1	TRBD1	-	TGCAGCTTTGGACAGGGCCTGGGAGATACGCAGTATTTT	CSFGQGLGDTQYF
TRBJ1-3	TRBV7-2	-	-	TGTGCCAGCAGCTCCATCGGGGACACCATATATTTT	CASSSIGDTIYF